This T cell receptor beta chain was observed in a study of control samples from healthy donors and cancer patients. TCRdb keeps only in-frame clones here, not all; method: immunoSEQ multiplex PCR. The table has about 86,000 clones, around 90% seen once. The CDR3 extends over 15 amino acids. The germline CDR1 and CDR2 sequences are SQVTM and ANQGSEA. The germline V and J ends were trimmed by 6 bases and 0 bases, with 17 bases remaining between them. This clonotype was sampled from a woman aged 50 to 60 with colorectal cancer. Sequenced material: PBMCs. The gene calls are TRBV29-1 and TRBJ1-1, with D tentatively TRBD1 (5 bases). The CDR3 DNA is TGCAGCGTCCTCTCGAGGGGAGGGGTGAACACTGAAGCTTTCTTT. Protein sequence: CSVLSRGGVNTEAFF.